This T cell receptor beta chain comes out of a study of T cell responses to AZD1222 COVID-19 vaccine. On the study more broadly: Second-dose intervals of approximately 4 or approximately 12 weeks were pooled.

This clone was counted only a few times. Its target is not known. Broader study findings: White British people made up most donors, females outnumbered males, and clonal diversity was possibly underestimated.

V was shortened by 8 bases and J by 6 bases, with 17 bases between the two germline ends. The CDR3 covers 14 residues. The germline gives CDR1 SNHLY, CDR2 FYNNEI. TCRdb keeps only in-frame clones here, not all; method: immunoSEQ multiplex PCR. Counted here are 90,000 to 150,000 clones, 88% occurring once; the ten biggest clones make up about 3.7%. This chain uses TRBV2 with TRBJ1-5, with D possibly being TRBD1 (5 bases). The sequence came from an adult in good health. The starting material was peripheral blood, obtained on day 0 of AZD1222 vaccination. The CDR3 DNA reads TGTGCCAGCGGGTGGGGGGGGTCTGTTCAGCCCCAGCATTTT. Its protein is CASGWGGSVQPQHF. The whole variable domain, filled in from reference TRBV2 and TRBJ1-5, reads EPEVTQTPSHQVTQMGQEVILRCVPISNHLYFYWYRQILGQKVEFLVSFYNNEISEKSEIFDDQFSVERPDGSNFTLKIRSTKLEDSAMYFCASGWGGSVQPQHFGDGTRLSIL.